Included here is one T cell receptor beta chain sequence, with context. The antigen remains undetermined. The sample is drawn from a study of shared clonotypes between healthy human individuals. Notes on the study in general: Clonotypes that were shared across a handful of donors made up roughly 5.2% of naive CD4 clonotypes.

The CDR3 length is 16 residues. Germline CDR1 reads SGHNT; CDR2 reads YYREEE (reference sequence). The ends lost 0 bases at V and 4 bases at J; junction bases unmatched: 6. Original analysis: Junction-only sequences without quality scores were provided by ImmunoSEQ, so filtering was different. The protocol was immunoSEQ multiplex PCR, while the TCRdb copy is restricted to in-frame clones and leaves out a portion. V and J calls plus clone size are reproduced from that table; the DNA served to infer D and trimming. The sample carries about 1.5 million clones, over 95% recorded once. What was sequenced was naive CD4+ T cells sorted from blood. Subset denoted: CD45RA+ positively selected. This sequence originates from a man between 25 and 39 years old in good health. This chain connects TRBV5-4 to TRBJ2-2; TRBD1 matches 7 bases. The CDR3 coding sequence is TGTGCCAGCAGCTTGGACAGGGGATTGGTCACCGGGGAGCTGTTTTTT. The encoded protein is CASSLDRGLVTGELFF. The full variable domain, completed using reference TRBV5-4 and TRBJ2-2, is ETGVTQSPTHLIKTRGQQVTLRCSSQSGHNTVSWYQQALGQGPQFIFQYYREEENGRGNFPPRFSGLQFPNYSSELNVNALELDDSALYLCASSLDRGLVTGELFFGEGSRLTVL.